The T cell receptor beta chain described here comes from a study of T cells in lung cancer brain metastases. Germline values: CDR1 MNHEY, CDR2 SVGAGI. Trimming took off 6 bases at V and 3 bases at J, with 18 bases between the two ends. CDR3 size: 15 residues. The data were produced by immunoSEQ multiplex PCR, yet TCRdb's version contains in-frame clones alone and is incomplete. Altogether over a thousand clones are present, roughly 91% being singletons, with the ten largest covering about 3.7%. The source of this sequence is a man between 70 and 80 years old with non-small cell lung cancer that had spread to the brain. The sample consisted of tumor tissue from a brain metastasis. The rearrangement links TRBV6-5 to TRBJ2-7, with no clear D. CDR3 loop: CASRRLPLGGYEQYF. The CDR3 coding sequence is TGTGCCAGCAGACGGCTTCCTCTCGGTGGCTACGAGCAGTACTTC.